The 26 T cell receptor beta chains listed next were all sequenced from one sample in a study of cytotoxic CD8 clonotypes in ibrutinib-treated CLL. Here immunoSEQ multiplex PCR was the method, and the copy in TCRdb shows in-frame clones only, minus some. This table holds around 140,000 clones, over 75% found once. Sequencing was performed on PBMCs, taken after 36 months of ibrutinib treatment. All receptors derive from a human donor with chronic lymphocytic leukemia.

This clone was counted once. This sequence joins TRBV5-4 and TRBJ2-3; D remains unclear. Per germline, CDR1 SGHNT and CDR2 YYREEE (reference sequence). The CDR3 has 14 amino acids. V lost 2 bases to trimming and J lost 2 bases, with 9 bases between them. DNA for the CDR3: TGTGCCAGCAGCTTAGCTCAGCACACAGATACGCAGTATTTT. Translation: CASSLAQHTDTQYF.

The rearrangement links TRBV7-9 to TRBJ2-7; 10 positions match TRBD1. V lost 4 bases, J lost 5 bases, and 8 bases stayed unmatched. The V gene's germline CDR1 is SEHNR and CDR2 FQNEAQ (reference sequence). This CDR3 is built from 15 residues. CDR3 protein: CASSYPDRGLDEQYF. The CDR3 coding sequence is TGTGCCAGCAGCTACCCCGACAGGGGGCTGGACGAGCAGTACTTC.

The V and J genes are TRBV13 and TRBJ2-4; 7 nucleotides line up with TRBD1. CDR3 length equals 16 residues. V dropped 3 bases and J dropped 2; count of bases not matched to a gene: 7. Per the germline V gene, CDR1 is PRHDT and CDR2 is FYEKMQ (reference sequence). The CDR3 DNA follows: TGTGCCAGCAGCTTCCGGGACAGACTTTCCAAAAACATTCAGTACTTC. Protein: CASSFRDRLSKNIQYF. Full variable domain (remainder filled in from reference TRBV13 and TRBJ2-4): AAGVIQSPRHLIKEKRETATLKCYPIPRHDTVYWYQQGPGQDPQFLISFYEKMQSDKGSIPDRFSAQQFSDYHSELNMSSLELGDSALYFCASSFRDRLSKNIQYFGAGTRLSVL.

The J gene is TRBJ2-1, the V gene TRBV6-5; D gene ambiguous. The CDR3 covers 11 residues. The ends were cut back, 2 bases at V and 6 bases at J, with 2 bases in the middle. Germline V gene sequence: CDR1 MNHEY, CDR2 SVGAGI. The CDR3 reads CASSYLNEQFF. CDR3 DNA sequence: TGTGCCAGCAGTTACCTCAATGAGCAGTTCTTC.

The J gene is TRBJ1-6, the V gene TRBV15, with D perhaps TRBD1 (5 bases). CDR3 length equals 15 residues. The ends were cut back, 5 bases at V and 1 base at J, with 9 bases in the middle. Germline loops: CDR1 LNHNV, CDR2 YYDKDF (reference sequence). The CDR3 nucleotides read TGTGCCACCAGCCGGGGGGGGTCCTATAATTCACCCCTCCACTTT. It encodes CATSRGGSYNSPLHF.

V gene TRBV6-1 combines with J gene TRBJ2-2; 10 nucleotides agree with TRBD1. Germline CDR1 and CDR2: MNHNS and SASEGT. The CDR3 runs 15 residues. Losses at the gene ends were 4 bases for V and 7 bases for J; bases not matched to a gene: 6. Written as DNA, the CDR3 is TGTGCCAGCAGTGGAAGACAGGGGGCACTCGGGGAGCTGTTTTTT. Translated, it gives CASSGRQGALGELFF.

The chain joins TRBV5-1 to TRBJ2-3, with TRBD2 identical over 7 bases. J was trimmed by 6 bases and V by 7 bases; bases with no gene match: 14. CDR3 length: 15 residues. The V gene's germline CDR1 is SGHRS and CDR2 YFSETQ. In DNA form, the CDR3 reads TGCGCCAGCCAAGCCACTAGCGCGGGATGGGATACGCAGTATTTT. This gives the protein CASQATSAGWDTQYF.

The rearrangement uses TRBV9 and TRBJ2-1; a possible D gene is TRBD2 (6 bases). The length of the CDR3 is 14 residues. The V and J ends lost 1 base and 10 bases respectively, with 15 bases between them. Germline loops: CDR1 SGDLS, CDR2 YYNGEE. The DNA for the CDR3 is TGTGCCAGCAGCGTACGCGGGGAGTTTTCCGAGCAGTTCTTC. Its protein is CASSVRGEFSEQFF.

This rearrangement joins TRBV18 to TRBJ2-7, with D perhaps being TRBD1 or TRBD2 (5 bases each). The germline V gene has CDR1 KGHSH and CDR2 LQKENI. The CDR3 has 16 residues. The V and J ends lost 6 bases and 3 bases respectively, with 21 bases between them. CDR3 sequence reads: CASSLRQGDPFYEQYF. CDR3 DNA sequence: TGTGCCAGCTCTCTGCGACAAGGGGACCCTTTCTACGAGCAGTACTTC.

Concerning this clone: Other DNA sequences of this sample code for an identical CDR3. CDR3 residues: CASSPRLNEQFF. CDR3 nucleotide sequence: TGTGCCAGCTCACCACGACTAAATGAGCAGTTCTTC. The V and J genes are TRBV18 and TRBJ2-1; perhaps TRBD2 as D (5 bases). This CDR3 spans 12 amino acids. Germline V lookup: CDR1 KGHSH, CDR2 LQKENI. The V end was cut by 1 base, the J end by 7 bases, with 5 bases between.

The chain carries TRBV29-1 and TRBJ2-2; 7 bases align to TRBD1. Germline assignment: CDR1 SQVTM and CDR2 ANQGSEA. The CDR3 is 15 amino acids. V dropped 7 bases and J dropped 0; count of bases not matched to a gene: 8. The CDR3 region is CSARTGTANTGELFF. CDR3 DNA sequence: TGCAGCGCCCGGACTGGGACAGCGAACACCGGGGAGCTGTTTTTT.

CDR3 DNA sequence: TGTGCCAGCAGTCAGTCCTTCTACGAGCAGTACTTC. Translation gives CASSQSFYEQYF. V and J are TRBV28 and TRBJ2-7, with no clear D. CDR3 size: 12 residues. In germline, CDR1 is MDHEN, CDR2 SYDVKM. The V gene lost 5 bases and the J gene lost 3 bases, with 8 bases spanning the gap. The full variable domain, in which reference TRBV28 and TRBJ2-7 provide the parts outside the CDR3, is DVKVTQSSRYLVKRTGEKVFLECVQDMDHENMFWYRQDPGLGLRLIYFSYDVKMKEKGDIPEGYSVSREKKERFSLILESASTNQTSMYLCASSQSFYEQYFGPGTRLTVT.

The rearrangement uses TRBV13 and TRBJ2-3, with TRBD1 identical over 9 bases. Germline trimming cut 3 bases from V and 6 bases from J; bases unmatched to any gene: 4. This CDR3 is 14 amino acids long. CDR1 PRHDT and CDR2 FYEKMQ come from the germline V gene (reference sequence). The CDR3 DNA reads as TGTGCCAGCAGCTTTGGGACAGGGTTGGATACGCAGTATTTT. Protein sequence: CASSFGTGLDTQYF.

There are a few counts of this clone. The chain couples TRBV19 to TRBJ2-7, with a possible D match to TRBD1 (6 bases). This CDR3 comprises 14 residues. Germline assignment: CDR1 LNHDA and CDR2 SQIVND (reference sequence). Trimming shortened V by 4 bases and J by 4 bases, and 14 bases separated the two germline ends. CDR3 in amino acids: CASSKAGAAYEQYF. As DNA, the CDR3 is TGTGCCAGTAGTAAGGCAGGGGCCGCATACGAGCAGTACTTC. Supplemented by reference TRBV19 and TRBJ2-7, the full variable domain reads DGGITQSPKYLFRKEGQNVTLSCEQNLNHDAMYWYRQDPGQGLRLIYYSQIVNDFQKGDIAEGYSVSREKKESFPLTVTSAQKNPTAFYLCASSKAGAAYEQYFGPGTRLTVT.

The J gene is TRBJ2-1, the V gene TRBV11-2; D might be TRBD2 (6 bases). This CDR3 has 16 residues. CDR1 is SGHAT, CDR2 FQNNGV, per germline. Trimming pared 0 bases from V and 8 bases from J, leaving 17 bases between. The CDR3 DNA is TGTGCCAGCAGCTTAGATGAACGAGGGCTAGCGTATGAGCAGTTCTTC. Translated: CASSLDERGLAYEQFF.

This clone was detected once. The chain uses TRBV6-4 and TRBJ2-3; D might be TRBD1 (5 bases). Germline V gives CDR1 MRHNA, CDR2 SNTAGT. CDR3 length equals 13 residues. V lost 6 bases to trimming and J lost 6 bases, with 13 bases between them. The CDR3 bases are TGTGCCAGCAGCGGACACGCCAGGGATACGCAGTATTTT. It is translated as CASSGHARDTQYF.

The CDR3 region is CSATHGNTIYF. For the CDR3, the DNA is TGCAGTGCAACCCATGGAAACACCATATATTTT. The rearrangement uses TRBV20-1 and TRBJ1-3; D ambiguous. CDR1 and CDR2 (germline): DFQATT, SNEGSKA (reference sequence). Trimming stripped 6 bases from V and 3 bases from J, with 6 bases between. The CDR3 consists of 11 residues.

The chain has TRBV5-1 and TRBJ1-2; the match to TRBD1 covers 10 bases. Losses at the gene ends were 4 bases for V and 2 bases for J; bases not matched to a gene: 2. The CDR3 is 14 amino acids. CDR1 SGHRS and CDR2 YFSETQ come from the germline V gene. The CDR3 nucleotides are TGCGCCAGCAGCACGGGACAGGGGAACTATGGCTACACCTTC. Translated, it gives CASSTGQGNYGYTF.

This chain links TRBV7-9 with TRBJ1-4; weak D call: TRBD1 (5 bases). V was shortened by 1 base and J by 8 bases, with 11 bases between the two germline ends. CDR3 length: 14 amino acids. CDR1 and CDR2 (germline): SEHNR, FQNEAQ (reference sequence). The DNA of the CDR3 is TGTGCCAGCAGCTTAGATCAGGGTATGGAAAAACTGTTTTTT. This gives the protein CASSLDQGMEKLFF.

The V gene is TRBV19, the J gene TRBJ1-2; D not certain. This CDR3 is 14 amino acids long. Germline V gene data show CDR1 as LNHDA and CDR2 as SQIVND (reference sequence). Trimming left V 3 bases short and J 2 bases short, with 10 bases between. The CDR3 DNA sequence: TGTGCCAGTAGTATCGTTCAGGAGAACTATGGCTACACCTTC. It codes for CASSIVQENYGYTF.

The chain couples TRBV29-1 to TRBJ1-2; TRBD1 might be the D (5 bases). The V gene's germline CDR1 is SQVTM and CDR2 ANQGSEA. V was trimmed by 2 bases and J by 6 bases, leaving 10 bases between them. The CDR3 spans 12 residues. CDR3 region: CSVEKGRDGYTF. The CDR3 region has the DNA TGCAGCGTTGAAAAGGGGAGGGATGGCTACACCTTC.

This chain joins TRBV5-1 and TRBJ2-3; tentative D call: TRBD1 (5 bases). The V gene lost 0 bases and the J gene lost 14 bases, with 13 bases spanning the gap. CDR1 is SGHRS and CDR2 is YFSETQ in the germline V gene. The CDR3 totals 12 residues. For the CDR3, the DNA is TGCGCCAGCAGCTTGGGATCTAAGGGGCCGTATTTT. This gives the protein CASSLGSKGPYF. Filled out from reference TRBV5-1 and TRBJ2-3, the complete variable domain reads KAGVTQTPRYLIKTRGQQVTLSCSPISGHRSVSWYQQTPGQGLQFLFEYFSETQRNKGNFPGRFSGRQFSNSRSEMNVSTLELGDSALYLCASSLGSKGPYFGPGTRLTVL.

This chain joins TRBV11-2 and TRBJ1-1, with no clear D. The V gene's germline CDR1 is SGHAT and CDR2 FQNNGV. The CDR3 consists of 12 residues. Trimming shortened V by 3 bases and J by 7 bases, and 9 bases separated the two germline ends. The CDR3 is CASSFEGGEAFF. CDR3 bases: TGTGCCAGCAGCTTCGAGGGCGGTGAAGCTTTCTTT.

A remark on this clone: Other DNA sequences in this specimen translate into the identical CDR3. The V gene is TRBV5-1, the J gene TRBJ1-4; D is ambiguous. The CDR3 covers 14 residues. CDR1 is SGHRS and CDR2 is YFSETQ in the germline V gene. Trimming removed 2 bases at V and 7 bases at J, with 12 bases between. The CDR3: CASSLTGGSEKLFF. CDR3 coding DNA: TGCGCCAGCAGCTTAACGGGAGGTAGTGAAAAACTGTTTTTT.

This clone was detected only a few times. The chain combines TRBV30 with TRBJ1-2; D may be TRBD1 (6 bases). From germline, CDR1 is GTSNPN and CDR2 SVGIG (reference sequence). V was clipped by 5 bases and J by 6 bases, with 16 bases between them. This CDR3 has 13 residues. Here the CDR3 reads CAWVRGGRNGYTF. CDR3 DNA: TGTGCCTGGGTCCGGGGGGGGCGAAATGGCTACACCTTC.

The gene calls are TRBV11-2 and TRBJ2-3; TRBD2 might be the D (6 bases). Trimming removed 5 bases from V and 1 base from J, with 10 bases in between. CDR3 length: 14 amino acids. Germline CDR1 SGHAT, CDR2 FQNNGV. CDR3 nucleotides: TGTGCCAGCAGCACCGGGGGAGGCACAGATACGCAGTATTTT. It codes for CASSTGGGTDTQYF.